The TCR beta chain described here comes from a study of cytomegalovirus exposure and HLA in healthy donors. The primer mix had 60 Vbeta and 13 Jbeta primers. Method: immunoSEQ multiplex PCR; TCRdb's copy keeps in-frame clones and lacks some. The data hold over 200,000 clones, with about 72% observed a single time. Germline CDR1 is MNHEY and CDR2 is SMNVEV (reference sequence). V trimming: 5 bases; J trimming: 2 bases; junction bases outside the gene matches: 2. The CDR3 is 13 amino acids. The chain couples TRBV27 to TRBJ2-7, with 8 bases matching TRBD2. This sequence originates from a male donor in good health and CMV-seronegative. The sample comprised PBMCs. The CDR3 nucleotides read TGTGCCAGCAGTCCGGGAGGGCCCTACGAGCAGTACTTC. It specifies CASSPGGPYEQYF.